This T cell receptor (beta chain) is drawn from a study of shared clonotypes between healthy human individuals. Broader study findings: Donor clonotype sharing was expected to depend on sequencing depth. Blood was the only sampled material, and tissue repertoires likely differ. Limited genetic and exposure-history diversity came from having few donors.

From germline, CDR1 is SNHLY and CDR2 FYNNEI. There are 14 residues in the CDR3. Trimming shortened V by 0 bases and J by 3 bases, and 6 bases separated the two germline ends. This clone was counted once. Its antigen is unknown. A deep-level run was used for the assay. Assay used: immunoSEQ multiplex PCR; TCRdb lists only in-frame clones, some missing. Of about 560,000 clones in the sample, roughly four fifths were seen once. The chain couples TRBV2 to TRBJ2-1; D is unclear. Sequencing input: PBMCs. The receptor was isolated from a woman aged 40 to 49 in good health. Some clones in this sample may be carry-over from other donors' samples. For the CDR3, the DNA is TGTGCCAGCAGTGAAGCTCTCAACTACAATGAGCAGTTCTTC. Its translation: CASSEALNYNEQFF.